This TCR beta chain was captured in a study of PD-L1 blockade in urothelial cancer (dated by TCRdb to about 2017). About the investigation overall: All patients started therapy at some point between 2014 and 2016 and received atezolizumab 1,200 mg intravenously every 3 weeks. Durable clinical benefit meant progression-free survival longer than 6 months, and TCR features were also tested against progression-free and overall survival. In the same patients, whole exome sequencing and RNA sequencing of pretreatment tumors were performed in addition to TCR sequencing. Somatic, immune and clinical correlates of response to PD-L1 blockade with atezolizumab in urothelial cancer were the focus of an exploratory multi-omic analysis. Some 30 patients had pretreatment blood TCR-seq, some 25 had at least one posttreatment blood collection, and some 25 had tumor TCR-seq. Blood samples gave a median of about 150,000 T cells and some 83,000 unique TCRs, with a median clonality of approximately 0.078. Patients had an ECOG performance status of 0 or 1 and had received between 0 and 3 prior chemotherapy regimens. About nine tenths of the roughly 29 patients were identified as males with urothelial cancer of bladder origin, and a prior smoking history was reported by 18 of 29 patients. Roughly 10 patients reached durable clinical benefit, while some 19 patients did not. Pretreatment tumor samples, along with matched peripheral blood collected serially before and after atezolizumab treatment, underwent TCR sequencing. Blood samples were analyzed 3 weeks after the start of treatment (second dose) and 6 weeks after the start of treatment. The investigation overall reported the following: Improved progression-free and overall survival was associated with having pretreatment peripheral blood TCR clonality below the median. At 3 weeks after the start of treatment, tumor-associated TCR clones in peripheral blood had expanded more in patients with durable benefit (n ≈ 24, p = 0.022). Because the sample size was small (n ≈ 29) and many of the analyses were exploratory, the results are meant to be hypothesis-generating.

To estimate absolute template abundance from read counts, synthetic TCR analog templates were spiked into each PCR. TCRbeta CDR3 regions were amplified from genomic DNA with bias-controlled V and J gene primers using the immunoSEQ assay. Sequencing of rearranged TCRbeta segments was done at approximately 20X coverage. The authors' pipeline ran thus. Clustering was used to correct sequencing errors, and CDR3s were annotated against IMGT so that V, D and J genes could be assigned. Downstream analyses used only productive TCRbeta rearrangements, leaving out any out-of-frame or stop-codon sequences. To compute clonality, Shannon entropy was normalized by the log of the number of unique productive sequences and then subtracted from one. Fisher's exact test with Benjamini-Hochberg correction, using a cutoff of adjusted p below 0.01, was how clones that differed between time points or between blood and tumor were identified. TCRdb holds this immuneACCESS table with in-frame rearrangements only. Some clones are missing; in checked studies, unresolved V genes explain under half, and the rest has no known cause. Clone size and V and J calls were adopted from that table, with D and trimming inferred from the DNA. The sample has tens of thousands of clones on record, about 84% of them singletons. The ten most abundant clones make up 13% to 15% of the sample.

Read against the paper, the sample's time point label means: pretreatment peripheral blood. A cohort of approximately 31 patients with locally advanced or metastatic urothelial carcinoma, treated at Memorial Sloan Kettering on a trial protocol, was included. Peripheral blood mononuclear cells were collected from each patient pretreatment and during treatment, giving between 1 and 8 total time points per patient. The Qiagen DNeasy Blood extraction kit was used to purify genomic DNA from total PBMCs and from tumor samples. Collected pretreatment and during treatment, PBMCs were isolated and stored as previously described. With respect to this clone: The clone's antigen remains unknown. No much larger clonotype is one base removed from it; base qualities were not supplied.

For CDR1 and CDR2, the germline V gene (reference sequence) lists MNHEY and SMNVEV. The V end loses 3 bases and the J end loses 5 bases, and a stretch of 11 bases separates them. The CDR3 holds 13 amino acids from the cysteine to the phenylalanine. The entry retains the CDR3 DNA only, 39 bases that are in frame from base 1. The sample here was PBMCs, taken around atezolizumab (anti-PD-L1) treatment. The chain couples TRBV27 to TRBJ2-7, with TRBD1 perhaps the D gene, on 6 matching bases. The source is a man in his 60s with urothelial cancer. The CDR3 loop reads CASSFDRFDEQYF. The DNA sequence is TGTGCCAGCAGTTTTGACAGGTTCGACGAGCAGTACTTC.